Each of the 20 T cell receptor beta chains below was sequenced from the same sample in a study of T-cell reconstitution after alpha-beta-depleted transplantation in children. Unique molecular identifiers tagged the TCRbeta library. TCRdb re-called the PCR reads through MiXCR, storing one row per CDR3 protein. The data hold roughly 420,000 distinct CDR3 sequences, with roughly 15% observed a single time. The specimen was PBMCs, mostly from graft donor cells, collected 360 days after TCRalphabeta/CD19-depleted stem cell transplant. These receptors all stem from a boy under two years old who had a stem cell transplant for Wiskott-Aldrich syndrome, so the T cells may come from the graft donor.

This clonotype was detected only a few times. The V and J genes are TRBV4-3 and TRBJ1-1; D might be TRBD1 (5 bases). The germline V gene has CDR1 LGHNA and CDR2 YSLEER. V gave up 0 bases and J gave up 1 base, with 9 bases separating them. The CDR3 runs to 15 residues. CDR3 DNA: TGCGCCAGCAGCCAAGAGGCCAGGGCGAACACTGAAGCTTTCTTT. Translating gives CASSQEARANTEAFF.

This clonotype was seen a few times. This chain uses TRBV5-1 with TRBJ2-5, with D maybe TRBD2 (5 bases). The germline V gene has CDR1 SGHRS and CDR2 YFSETQ. V lost 1 base, J lost 5 bases, and 9 bases lay in between. This CDR3 is built from 13 residues. The CDR3 sequence: CASSLPASETQYF. CDR3 in DNA: TGCGCCAGCAGCTTGCCTGCTAGCGAGACCCAGTACTTC.

This clonotype was counted between two and nine times. V usage is TRBV12-3 or TRBV12-4 and J usage is TRBJ2-7; D is undetermined. The CDR3 is 11 amino acids. The germline V and J ends were trimmed by 5 bases and 7 bases, with 9 bases remaining between them. CDR3 in amino acids: CASSQATEQYF. DNA of the CDR3: TGTGCCAGCAGTCAGGCGACTGAGCAGTACTTC.

The rearrangement joins TRBV5-1 to TRBJ2-2; no firm D call. The germline gives CDR1 SGHRS, CDR2 YFSETQ. Between the trimmed V and J ends, which lost 0 bases and 0 bases, there was a span of 9 bases. The CDR3 is 16 residues long. The CDR3 nucleotides are TGCGCCAGCAGCTTGGGGGCACGAACGAACACCGGGGAGCTGTTTTTT. Translating gives CASSLGARTNTGELFF.

The V call is TRBV5-1, the J call TRBJ2-5; TRBD2 matches at 7 bases. V was clipped by 5 bases and J by 5 bases; unmatched bases: 15. Germline loops: CDR1 SGHRS, CDR2 YFSETQ. The CDR3 runs 16 residues. The CDR3 protein is CASRYLAGGSPETQYF. In DNA form, the CDR3 reads TGCGCCAGCAGGTACTTAGCGGGCGGATCGCCGGAGACCCAGTACTTC.

This clonotype was seen repeatedly, ten times or more. The junction does not match germline at one end; this may be a read error. V usage is TRBV5-1 and J usage is TRBJ2-2; D ambiguous. Germline values: CDR1 SGHRS, CDR2 YFSETQ. The CDR3 is 12 amino acids. In DNA form, the CDR3 reads TGTGCCAGCAGCTTTTACACCGGGGAGCTGTTTTTT. It yields the protein CASSFYTGELFF.

This clonotype was seen a handful of times. The chain has TRBV20-1 and TRBJ1-2; the D gene is possibly TRBD1 (5 bases). Trimming left V 4 bases short and J 4 bases short, with 13 bases between. Germline CDR1 reads DFQATT; CDR2 reads SNEGSKA (reference sequence). This CDR3 comprises 13 residues. The CDR3 spells CSATSGNAYGYTF. In DNA, the CDR3 is TGCAGTGCTACATCAGGGAATGCCTATGGCTACACCTTC.

This clonotype was counted ten times or more. This sequence joins TRBV12-3 or TRBV12-4 and TRBJ2-5; D unclear. The CDR3 extends over 13 amino acids. Trimming took 2 bases from V and 5 from J, leaving 9 bases between them. The CDR3 DNA is TGTGCCAGCAGTTTAATGAGGTCGGAGACCCAGTACTTC. Its protein is CASSLMRSETQYF.

A few counts support this clonotype. V and J are TRBV29-1 and TRBJ2-7; TRBD1 matches at 7 bases. The CDR3 extends over 14 amino acids. V lost 5 bases, J lost 3 bases, and 10 bases stayed unmatched. Germline V CDR1 and CDR2: SQVTM, ANQGSEA. The CDR3 sequence is CSVRDGTDLYEQYF. CDR3 nucleotides: TGCAGCGTTCGCGACGGGACAGACCTCTACGAGCAGTACTTC.

The chain is built from TRBV29-1 and TRBJ2-1; 7 bases are a match to TRBD2. The CDR3 is made up of 13 amino acids. The germline V gene has CDR1 SQVTM and CDR2 ANQGSEA. Unmatched junction bases numbered 7, after V lost 4 bases and J lost 7 bases. The CDR3 sequence is CSVGGRARNEQFF. The CDR3 DNA reads as TGCAGCGTTGGAGGGAGGGCCAGGAATGAGCAGTTCTTC.

This clonotype was picked up many times. The chain employs TRBV5-1 and TRBJ2-2; TRBD1 matches at 9 bases. Germline CDR1 is SGHRS and CDR2 is YFSETQ. The CDR3 sequence is 15 residues long. J lost 6 bases, V lost 4 bases, and 7 bases had no gene match. The CDR3 is CASSARDRDPGELFF. The CDR3, as DNA: TGCGCCAGCAGCGCCCGGGACAGGGATCCCGGGGAGCTGTTTTTT.

The rearrangement uses TRBV5-1 and TRBJ2-5; no clear D gene. Trimming cost V 5 bases and J 5 bases, with 10 bases left between them. The CDR3 contains 12 residues. Per the germline V gene, CDR1 is SGHRS and CDR2 is YFSETQ. For the CDR3, the DNA is TGCGCCAGCAGTTGTGTGGGGGAGACCCAGTACTTC. Encoded protein: CASSCVGETQYF. Filled out from reference TRBV5-1 and TRBJ2-5, the complete variable domain reads KAGVTQTPRYLIKTRGQQVTLSCSPISGHRSVSWYQQTPGQGLQFLFEYFSETQRNKGNFPGRFSGRQFSNSRSEMNVSTLELGDSALYLCASSCVGETQYFGPGTRLLVL.

The table lists this clonotype with a few counts. The chain links TRBV20-1 to TRBJ2-1; D is ambiguous. Germline V CDR1 and CDR2: DFQATT, SNEGSKA (reference sequence). CDR3 length: 8 amino acids. With 5 bases removed from V and 10 bases from J, the gap between germline ends came to 3 bases. The CDR3 here is CSAGEQFF. CDR3 DNA: TGCAGTGCTGGGGAGCAGTTCTTC.

The chain carries TRBV5-1 and TRBJ1-1; 12 positions agree with TRBD1. Germline lookup yields CDR1 SGHRS and CDR2 YFSETQ. The V segment lost 4 bases and the J segment 6 bases; nucleotides outside the gene matches: 7. The CDR3 is 15 amino acids. The CDR3 bases are TGCGCCAGCAGCGCGTCGGGACAGGGGGCGGCTGAAGCTTTCTTT. This sequence encodes CASSASGQGAAEAFF.

The chain uses TRBV28 and TRBJ2-6; 11 bases fit TRBD1. Germline V lookup: CDR1 MDHEN, CDR2 SYDVKM. V lost 1 base, J lost 0 bases, and 8 bases stayed unmatched. The CDR3 loop spans 20 amino acids. As DNA, the CDR3 is TGTGCCAGCAGTTTATATGGGTGGACAGGGGGCACCTCTGGGGCCAACGTCCTGACTTTC. Encoded protein: CASSLYGWTGGTSGANVLTF.

This clonotype appeared many times. The J gene is TRBJ2-1, the V gene TRBV20-1, with 8 positions matching TRBD2. The V and J ends lost 4 bases and 4 bases, in that order; junction bases with no gene match: 6. The V gene's germline CDR1 is DFQATT and CDR2 SNEGSKA (reference sequence). The CDR3 is 14 residues long. The chain's CDR3 is CSATIAGSYNEQFF. Here the CDR3 DNA reads TGCAGTGCTACTATAGCGGGATCTTACAATGAGCAGTTCTTC.

This clonotype was seen a handful of times. The rearrangement joins TRBV20-1 to TRBJ2-3; D gene unclear. CDR3 size: 14 residues. CDR1 DFQATT and CDR2 SNEGSKA come from the germline V gene (reference sequence). Trimming shortened V by 1 base and J by 1 base, and 9 bases separated the two germline ends. CDR3 nucleotides: TGCAGTGCTAGAGGGAAAACAGGCACAGATACGCAGTATTTT. Translated, it gives CSARGKTGTDTQYF.

The rearrangement uses TRBV12-3 or TRBV12-4 and TRBJ1-2; D gene unclear. Trimming stripped 3 bases from V and 6 bases from J, with 8 bases between. This CDR3 spans 12 amino acids. The CDR3 is CASSFWADGYTF. As DNA, the CDR3 is TGTGCCAGCAGTTTTTGGGCAGATGGCTACACCTTC.

The table lists this clonotype with a few counts. This rearrangement joins TRBV2 to TRBJ2-1; possibly TRBD1 or TRBD2 for D (7 bases each). The CDR3 extends over 17 amino acids. Germline V gene lookup returns CDR1 SNHLY and CDR2 FYNNEI. Trimming shortened V by 2 bases and J by 4 bases, and 18 bases separated the two germline ends. CDR3 residues: CASSEWGRGGPYNEQFF. CDR3 sequence (DNA): TGTGCCAGCAGTGAATGGGGCAGGGGGGGGCCTTACAATGAGCAGTTCTTC.

The chain has TRBV4-1 and TRBJ2-3; tentative D call: TRBD1 (6 bases). V lost 1 base to trimming and J lost 2 bases, with 19 bases between them. The CDR3 covers 18 residues. CDR1 is MGHRA, CDR2 YSYEKL, per germline. The DNA for the CDR3 is TGCGCCAGCAGCCAAGTTGCCTGGCACAGGGCGTTCACAGATACGCAGTATTTT. It is translated as CASSQVAWHRAFTDTQYF.